This is a list of T cell receptor beta chains from one sample in a study of CD8 T cells in ankylosing spondylitis. MiXCR was run by TCRdb on the 5' RACE reads, yielding one entry per CDR3 protein. The sample has approximately 260,000 distinct CDR3 sequences; 8.6% are singletons. The specimen was blood, either unsorted or a sorted T cell fraction (not recorded which). The origin of the receptors is a male donor with ankylosing spondylitis or in good health (not recorded which). CDR3s include the opening cysteine and the closing phenylalanine or tryptophan. D genes are given only for firm matches. Rows give clone size only sometimes, using once, few, many, or a class for an expanded clone.

J: TRBJ1-1
V: TRBV7-2
size: many
D: -
DNA: TGTGCCAGCAGCTTCAGGCGGATGGCAGACACTGAAGCTTTCTTT
CDR3: CASSFRRMADTEAFF

J: TRBJ2-1
V: TRBV29-1
size: many
D: TRBD2
DNA: TGCAGCGTTGAATTTCGGACTAGCAACAATGAGCAGTTCTTC
CDR3: CSVEFRTSNNEQFF

J: TRBJ2-3
V: TRBV4-3
size: many
D: TRBD2
DNA: TGCGCCAGCAGCTATAGCGGGGGGGGCGATACGCAGTATTTT
CDR3: CASSYSGGGDTQYF

J: TRBJ1-2
V: TRBV7-9
size: -
D: -
DNA: TGTGCCAGCAGCTCGGGAACTAATAACTATGGCTACACCTTC
CDR3: CASSSGTNNYGYTF

J: TRBJ2-3
V: TRBV28
size: many
D: TRBD1
DNA: TGTGCCAGCAGTTTAGAATTCGGGACAGTAAGGTTACACAGCACAGATACGCAGTATTTT
CDR3: CASSLEFGTVRLHSTDTQYF

J: TRBJ1-2
V: TRBV5-1
size: many
D: -
DNA: TGCGCCAGCAGCTTGACGGGGGCCTCTAACTATGGCTACACCTTC
CDR3: CASSLTGASNYGYTF

J: TRBJ1-1
V: TRBV5-1
size: many
D: -
DNA: TGCGCCAGCAGCTTGGATCGTCAGGTAACCACTGAAGCTTTCTTT
CDR3: CASSLDRQVTTEAFF

J: TRBJ2-2
V: TRBV4-3
size: -
D: -
DNA: TGCGCCAGCAGCCAAGAATGGCACAACACCGGGGAGCTGTTTTTT
CDR3: CASSQEWHNTGELFF

J: TRBJ1-5
V: TRBV5-1
size: -
D: TRBD1
DNA: TGCGCCAGCAGCTTGGGGGACAGCCATCAGCCCCAGCATTTT
CDR3: CASSLGDSHQPQHF

J: TRBJ1-1
V: TRBV18
size: -
D: -
DNA: TGTGCCAGCTCACCACGGAGCGAGAACACTGAAGCTTTCTTT
CDR3: CASSPRSENTEAFF

J: TRBJ2-1
V: TRBV7-2
size: many
D: TRBD2
DNA: TGTGCCAGCAGCCGTACAGCGGGAGGTTCTTACAATGAGCAGTTCTTC
CDR3: CASSRTAGGSYNEQFF

J: TRBJ2-1
V: TRBV20-1
size: many
D: -
DNA: TGCAGTGCCGCAACTTGGGGGCGCTTTGAGCAGTTCTTC
CDR3: CSAATWGRFEQFF

J: TRBJ1-2
V: TRBV29-1
size: many
D: -
DNA: TGCAGCGTTGAAAGCGGTTTGGACTATGGCTACACCTTC
CDR3: CSVESGLDYGYTF

J: TRBJ2-3
V: TRBV6-1
size: many
D: -
DNA: TGTGCCAGCAGTGAAAAGTCAGGCAGAACAGATACGCAGTATTTT
CDR3: CASSEKSGRTDTQYF

J: TRBJ1-1
V: TRBV20-1
size: few
D: -
DNA: TGCAGTGCTAGCGGTCTGCAGGGCTCAGACACTGAAGCTTTCTTT
CDR3: CSASGLQGSDTEAFF

J: TRBJ2-5
V: TRBV7-8
size: many
D: -
DNA: TGTGCCAGCAGCTTAGTGGGTGGAGGTACATTGGAGACCCAGTACTTC
CDR3: CASSLVGGGTLETQYF

J: TRBJ2-1
V: TRBV25-1
size: many
D: -
DNA: TGTGCCAGCAGTCAATTCCAGGGGAGAAGGTACAATGAGCAGTTCTTC
CDR3: CASSQFQGRRYNEQFF

J: TRBJ1-5
V: TRBV7-2
size: -
D: -
DNA: TGTGCCAGCAGCACTCGACAGAATCAGCCCCAGCATTTT
CDR3: CASSTRQNQPQHF

J: TRBJ2-1
V: TRBV12-3/TRBV12-4
size: -
D: TRBD2
DNA: TGTGCCAGCATTCCTGGTGACGCGGGAGGCAATGAGCAGTTCTTC
CDR3: CASIPGDAGGNEQFF

J: TRBJ2-7
V: TRBV12-3/TRBV12-4
size: many
D: -
DNA: TGTGCCAGCAGTCCAGACCGAGGGACAAAACCCTTACTAACCTACGAGCAGTACTTC
CDR3: CASSPDRGTKPLLTYEQYF

J: TRBJ2-2
V: TRBV5-5
size: -
D: TRBD1
DNA: TGTGCCAGCAGCCAAACAGGGGGCTTTAACGGGGAGCTGTTTTTT
CDR3: CASSQTGGFNGELFF

J: TRBJ1-4
V: TRBV5-4
size: -
D: -
DNA: TGTGCCAGCAGCTCCGGGGAAAAACTGTTTTTT
CDR3: CASSSGEKLFF

J: TRBJ1-6
V: TRBV5-1
size: many
D: -
DNA: TGCGCCAGCACCAGACTTGGGGGGACACCCCTCCACTTT
CDR3: CASTRLGGTPLHF

J: TRBJ1-2
V: TRBV12-3/TRBV12-4
size: many
D: -
DNA: TGTGCCAGCAGTTCCACAGGGTGGGGCGGCTACACCTTC
CDR3: CASSSTGWGGYTF

J: TRBJ1-5
V: TRBV4-3
size: many
D: -
DNA: TGCGCCAGCAGCCAAGATCCAGGGACAATTTATAATCAGCCCCAGCATTTT
CDR3: CASSQDPGTIYNQPQHF

J: TRBJ1-2
V: TRBV27
size: many
D: TRBD1
DNA: TGTGCCAGCAGTTTAAGACAGGGGGTTAACTATGGCTACACCTTC
CDR3: CASSLRQGVNYGYTF

J: TRBJ2-5
V: TRBV7-9
size: many
D: -
DNA: TGTGCCAGCAGCCCAAGGGGGGGACTACCGCTCCAAGAGACCCAGTACTTC
CDR3: CASSPRGGLPLQETQYF

J: TRBJ1-2
V: TRBV5-6
size: many
D: -
DNA: TGTGCCAGCAGCCCAAGGGGGTTGGATGGCTACACCTTC
CDR3: CASSPRGLDGYTF

J: TRBJ2-2
V: TRBV6-1
size: many
D: TRBD1
DNA: TGTGCCAGCAGCGACAGGGGCTCAAACACCGGGGAGCTGTTTTTT
CDR3: CASSDRGSNTGELFF

J: TRBJ2-3
V: TRBV5-6
size: few
D: TRBD2
DNA: TGTGCCAGCAGTTCTACTAGCGGAGACTCCCGAGATACGCAGTATTTT
CDR3: CASSSTSGDSRDTQYF

J: TRBJ2-3
V: TRBV20-1
size: many
D: -
DNA: TGCAGTGCTAGTCCGCTACAACAGAGCACAGATACGCAGTATTTT
CDR3: CSASPLQQSTDTQYF

J: TRBJ2-3
V: TRBV5-1
size: many
D: TRBD1
DNA: TGCGCCAGCAGCTTGGCCGTTAGGGACAGAAGCACAGATACGCAGTATTTT
CDR3: CASSLAVRDRSTDTQYF

J: TRBJ2-3
V: TRBV27
size: many
D: TRBD1
DNA: TGTGCCAGCAGTTTGGGGACAGGGGGCAATGGAGATACGCAGTATTTT
CDR3: CASSLGTGGNGDTQYF

J: TRBJ2-1
V: TRBV7-6
size: few
D: TRBD1
DNA: TGTGCCAGCAGCTCAGGGGGACCGGGACAGGGATACAATGAGCAGTTCTTC
CDR3: CASSSGGPGQGYNEQFF

J: TRBJ2-3
V: TRBV20-1
size: few
D: TRBD1
DNA: TGCAGTGCTAGAGACAGGGGGCTAAGTGGAGATACGCAGTATTTT
CDR3: CSARDRGLSGDTQYF

J: TRBJ2-2
V: TRBV14
size: many
D: -
DNA: TGTGCCAGCAGCCGAGGACAATTCTACACCGGGGAGCTGTTTTTT
CDR3: CASSRGQFYTGELFF

J: TRBJ1-1
V: TRBV30
size: many
D: -
DNA: TGTGCCTGGATCTTGTCAGTGAACACTGAAGCTTTCTTT
CDR3: CAWILSVNTEAFF

J: TRBJ1-2
V: TRBV6-2/TRBV6-3
size: many
D: -
DNA: TGTGCCAGCAGTTCACAACAGGCCATACTAAATGGCTACACCTTC
CDR3: CASSSQQAILNGYTF

J: TRBJ2-3
V: TRBV4-2
size: -
D: -
DNA: TGTGCCAGCAGCCAAGACACGGCAGGGGATCCCACAGATACGCAGTATTTT
CDR3: CASSQDTAGDPTDTQYF

J: TRBJ2-3
V: TRBV7-6
size: few
D: -
DNA: TGTGCCAGCAGCTTCGGGCAGGGCGCCCCTGTAACAGATACGCAGTATTTT
CDR3: CASSFGQGAPVTDTQYF

J: TRBJ1-1
V: TRBV20-1
size: -
D: -
DNA: TGCAGTGCGGGGGGAGGGCTGGTTGAAGCTTTCTTT
CDR3: CSAGGGLVEAFF

J: TRBJ2-1
V: TRBV20-1
size: many
D: -
DNA: TGCAGTGTCCCTGTCCCAGGGGCCTGGACCAATGAGCAGTTCTTC
CDR3: CSVPVPGAWTNEQFF

J: TRBJ1-2
V: TRBV20-1
size: -
D: -
DNA: TGCAGTGCTATTGGGACGGTGGGGGCCTATGGCTACACCTTC
CDR3: CSAIGTVGAYGYTF

J: TRBJ1-1
V: TRBV7-2
size: -
D: TRBD1
DNA: TGTGCCAGCAGCCCAACACCTCGGACAGGGGGGACTGAAGCTTTCTTT
CDR3: CASSPTPRTGGTEAFF

J: TRBJ2-1
V: TRBV6-5
size: many
D: TRBD1
DNA: TGTGCCAGCAGTCACCGTCCGACAGGGAACAATGAGCAGTTCTTC
CDR3: CASSHRPTGNNEQFF

J: TRBJ2-1
V: TRBV7-7
size: many
D: -
DNA: TGTGCTAGCAGCCCAAAGGTGACGGTGAATGAGCAGTTCTTC
CDR3: CASSPKVTVNEQFF

J: TRBJ2-3
V: TRBV2
size: many
D: -
DNA: TGTGCCAGCAGTGAAGCAGATACGCAGTATTTT
CDR3: CASSEADTQYF

J: TRBJ2-7
V: TRBV15
size: few
D: -
DNA: TGTGCCACCAGCAGAGCCACGACTCAGAACGAGCAGTACTTC
CDR3: CATSRATTQNEQYF

J: TRBJ1-1
V: TRBV11-3
size: -
D: -
DNA: TGTGCCAGCAGCCTAGACTACAGTGAAGCTTTCTTT
CDR3: CASSLDYSEAFF

J: TRBJ1-5
V: TRBV5-8
size: many
D: TRBD1
DNA: TGTGCCAGCAACATCCAAACAGGGGGCAATCAGCCCCAGCATTTT
CDR3: CASNIQTGGNQPQHF

J: TRBJ1-4
V: TRBV10-3
size: many
D: -
DNA: TGTGCCATCAGTGAGTTTCGGGGAAATAATGAAAAACTGTTTTTT
CDR3: CAISEFRGNNEKLFF

J: TRBJ2-7
V: TRBV3-1
size: few
D: -
DNA: TGTGCCAGCAGCCTCTCCGGGACCGTCTACGAGCAGTACTTC
CDR3: CASSLSGTVYEQYF

J: TRBJ2-2
V: TRBV7-2
size: many
D: -
DNA: TGTGCCAGCAGCCCCTTGGAGGCCGGGGAGCTGTTTTTT
CDR3: CASSPLEAGELFF